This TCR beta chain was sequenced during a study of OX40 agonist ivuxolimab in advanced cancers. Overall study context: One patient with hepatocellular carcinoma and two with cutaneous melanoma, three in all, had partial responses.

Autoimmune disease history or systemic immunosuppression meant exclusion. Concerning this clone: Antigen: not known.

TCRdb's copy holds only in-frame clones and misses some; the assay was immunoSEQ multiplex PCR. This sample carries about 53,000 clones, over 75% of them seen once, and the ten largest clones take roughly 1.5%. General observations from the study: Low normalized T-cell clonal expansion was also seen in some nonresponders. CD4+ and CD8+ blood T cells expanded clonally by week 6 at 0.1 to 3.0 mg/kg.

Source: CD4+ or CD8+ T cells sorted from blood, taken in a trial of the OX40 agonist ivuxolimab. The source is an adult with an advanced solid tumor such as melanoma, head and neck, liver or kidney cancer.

CDR3 DNA: TGTGCCATCAGTCGGACAGGGAGCTCCTACGAGCAGTACTTC. The encoded protein is CAISRTGSSYEQYF. The chain links TRBV10-3 to TRBJ2-7; TRBD1 matches at 8 bases. The V gene's germline CDR1 is ENHRY and CDR2 SYGVKD. The V and J ends lost 5 bases and 0 bases, in that order; junction bases with no gene match: 3. This CDR3 contains 14 residues.